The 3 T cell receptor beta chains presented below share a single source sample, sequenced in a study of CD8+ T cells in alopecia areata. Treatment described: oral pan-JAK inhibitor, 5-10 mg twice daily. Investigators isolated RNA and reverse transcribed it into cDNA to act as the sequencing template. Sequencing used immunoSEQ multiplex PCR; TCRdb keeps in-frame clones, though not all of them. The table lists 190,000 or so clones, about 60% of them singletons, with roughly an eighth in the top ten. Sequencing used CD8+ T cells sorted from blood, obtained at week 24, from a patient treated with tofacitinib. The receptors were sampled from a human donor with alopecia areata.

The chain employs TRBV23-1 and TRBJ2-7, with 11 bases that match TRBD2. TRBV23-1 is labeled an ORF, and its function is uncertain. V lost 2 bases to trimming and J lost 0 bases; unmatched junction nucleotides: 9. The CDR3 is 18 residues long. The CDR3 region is CASSQALAGGSLSYEQYF. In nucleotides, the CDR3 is TGCGCCAGCAGTCAAGCCCTAGCGGGGGGTTCCCTCTCCTACGAGCAGTACTTC.

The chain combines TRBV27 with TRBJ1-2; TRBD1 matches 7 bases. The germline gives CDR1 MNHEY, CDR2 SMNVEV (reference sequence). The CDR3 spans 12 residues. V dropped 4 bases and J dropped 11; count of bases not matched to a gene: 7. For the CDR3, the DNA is TGTGCCAGCAGTTCACCTGACAGGGCTTACACCTTC. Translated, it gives CASSSPDRAYTF.

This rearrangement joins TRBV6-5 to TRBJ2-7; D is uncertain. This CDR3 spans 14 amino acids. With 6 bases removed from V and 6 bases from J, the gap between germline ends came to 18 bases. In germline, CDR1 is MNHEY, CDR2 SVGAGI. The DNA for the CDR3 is TGTGCCAGCAGCGCCAGCTTAAAACCCCGCGAGCAGTACTTC. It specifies CASSASLKPREQYF.